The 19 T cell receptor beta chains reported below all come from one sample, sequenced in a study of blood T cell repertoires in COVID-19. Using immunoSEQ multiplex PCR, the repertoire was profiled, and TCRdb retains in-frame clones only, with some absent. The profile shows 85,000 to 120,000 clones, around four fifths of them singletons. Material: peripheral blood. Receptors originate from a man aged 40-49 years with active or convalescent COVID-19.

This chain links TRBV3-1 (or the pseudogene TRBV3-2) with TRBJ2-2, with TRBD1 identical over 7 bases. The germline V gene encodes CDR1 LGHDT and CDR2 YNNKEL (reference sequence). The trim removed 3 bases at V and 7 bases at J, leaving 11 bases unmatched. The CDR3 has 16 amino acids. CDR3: CASSHPLTGLDGELFF. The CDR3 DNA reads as TGTGCCAGCAGCCACCCCTTGACAGGGTTGGACGGGGAGCTGTTTTTT.

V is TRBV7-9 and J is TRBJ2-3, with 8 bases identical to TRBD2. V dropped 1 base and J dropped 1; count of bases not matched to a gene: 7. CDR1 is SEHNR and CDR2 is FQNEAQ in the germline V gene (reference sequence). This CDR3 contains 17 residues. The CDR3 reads CASSLGRAGGRTDTQYF. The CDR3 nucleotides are TGTGCCAGCAGCTTAGGTAGGGCGGGGGGACGCACAGATACGCAGTATTTT.

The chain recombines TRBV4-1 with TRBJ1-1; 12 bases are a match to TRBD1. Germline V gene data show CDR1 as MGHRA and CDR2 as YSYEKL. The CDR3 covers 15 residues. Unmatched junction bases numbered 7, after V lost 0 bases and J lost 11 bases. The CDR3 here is CASSQDTGTGGLAFF. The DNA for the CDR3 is TGCGCCAGCAGCCAAGATACCGGGACAGGGGGCTTGGCTTTCTTT.

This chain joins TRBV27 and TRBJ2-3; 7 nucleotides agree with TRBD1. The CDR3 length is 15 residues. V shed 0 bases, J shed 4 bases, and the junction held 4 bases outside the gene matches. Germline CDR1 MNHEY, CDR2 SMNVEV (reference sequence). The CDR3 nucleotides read TGTGCCAGCAGTTTATCAGGGACAGTTTCAGATACGCAGTATTTT. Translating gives CASSLSGTVSDTQYF.

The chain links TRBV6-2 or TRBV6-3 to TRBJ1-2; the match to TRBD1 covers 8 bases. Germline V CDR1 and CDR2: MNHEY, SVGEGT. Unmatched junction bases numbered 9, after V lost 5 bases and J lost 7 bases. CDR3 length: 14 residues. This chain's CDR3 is CASSHTQGESGYTF. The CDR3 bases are TGTGCCAGCAGTCACACACAGGGGGAAAGTGGCTACACCTTC.

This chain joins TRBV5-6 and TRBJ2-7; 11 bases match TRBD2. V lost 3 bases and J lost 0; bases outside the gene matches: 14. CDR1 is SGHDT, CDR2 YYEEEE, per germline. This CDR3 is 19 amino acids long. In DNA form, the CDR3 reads TGTGCCAGCAGCTCGGCGGCGTTCCCTAGCGGGGGGCTCTCCTACGAGCAGTACTTC. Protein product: CASSSAAFPSGGLSYEQYF.

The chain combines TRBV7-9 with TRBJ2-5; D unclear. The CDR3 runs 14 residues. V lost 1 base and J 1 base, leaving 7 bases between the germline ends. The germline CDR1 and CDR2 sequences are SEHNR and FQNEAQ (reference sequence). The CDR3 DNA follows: TGTGCCAGCAGCTTAGGGCATCTCCAAGAGACCCAGTACTTC. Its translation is CASSLGHLQETQYF.

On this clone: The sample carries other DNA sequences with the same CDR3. The CDR3 DNA is TGTGCCAGCTCTCGGGACTCTAATGAAAAACTGTTTTTT. Its protein is CASSRDSNEKLFF. The V gene is TRBV18, the J gene TRBJ1-4; perhaps TRBD1 as D (5 bases). CDR1 is KGHSH, CDR2 LQKENI, per germline. V was clipped by 6 bases and J by 3 bases, with 8 bases between them. The CDR3 loop spans 13 amino acids.

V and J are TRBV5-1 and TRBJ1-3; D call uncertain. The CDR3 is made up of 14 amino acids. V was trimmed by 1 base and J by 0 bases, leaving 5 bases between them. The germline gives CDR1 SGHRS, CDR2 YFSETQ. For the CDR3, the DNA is TGCGCCAGCAGCTTGATGAGCTCTGGAAACACCATATATTTT. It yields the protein CASSLMSSGNTIYF.

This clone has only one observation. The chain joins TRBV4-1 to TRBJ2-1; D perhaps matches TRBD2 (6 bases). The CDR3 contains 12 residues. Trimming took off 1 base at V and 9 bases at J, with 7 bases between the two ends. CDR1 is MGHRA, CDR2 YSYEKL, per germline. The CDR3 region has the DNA TGCGCCAGCAGCCAAGGGGGGGTTGAGCAGTTCTTC. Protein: CASSQGGVEQFF.

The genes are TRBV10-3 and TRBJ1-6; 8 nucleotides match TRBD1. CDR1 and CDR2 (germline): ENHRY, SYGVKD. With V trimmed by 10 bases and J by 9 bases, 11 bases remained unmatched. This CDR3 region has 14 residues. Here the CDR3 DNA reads TGTGCCACCAGGAAGGCAGGGGGCTTTTCACCCCTCCACTTT. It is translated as CATRKAGGFSPLHF.

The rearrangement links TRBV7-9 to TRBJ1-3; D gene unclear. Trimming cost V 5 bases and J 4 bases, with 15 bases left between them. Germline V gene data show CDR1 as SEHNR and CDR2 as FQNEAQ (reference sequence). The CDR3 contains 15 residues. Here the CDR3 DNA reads TGTGCCAGCAGCAATCCGGGAACAGAGGGAAACACCATATATTTT. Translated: CASSNPGTEGNTIYF.

CDR3 nucleotides: TGTGCCAGCAGACAAGGGGGGGGCAATGAGCAGTTCTTC. It encodes CASRQGGGNEQFF. The V gene is TRBV6-6, the J gene TRBJ2-1; tentative D call: TRBD2 (7 bases). This CDR3 region has 13 residues. V was pared by 6 bases and J by 6 bases, with 12 bases between. Germline CDR1 and CDR2: MNHNY and SVGAGI (reference sequence).

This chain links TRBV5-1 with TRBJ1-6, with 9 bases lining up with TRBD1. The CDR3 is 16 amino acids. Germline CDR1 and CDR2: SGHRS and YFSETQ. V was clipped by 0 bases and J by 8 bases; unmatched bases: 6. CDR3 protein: CASSLEGQGGHSPLHF. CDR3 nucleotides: TGCGCCAGCAGCTTGGAGGGACAGGGAGGACATTCACCCCTCCACTTT.

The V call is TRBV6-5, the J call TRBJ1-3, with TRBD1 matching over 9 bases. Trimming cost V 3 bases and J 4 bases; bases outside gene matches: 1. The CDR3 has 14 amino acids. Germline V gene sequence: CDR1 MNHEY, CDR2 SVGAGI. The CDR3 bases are TGTGCCAGCAGTTATGGGACAGGGGGAAACACCATATATTTT. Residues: CASSYGTGGNTIYF.

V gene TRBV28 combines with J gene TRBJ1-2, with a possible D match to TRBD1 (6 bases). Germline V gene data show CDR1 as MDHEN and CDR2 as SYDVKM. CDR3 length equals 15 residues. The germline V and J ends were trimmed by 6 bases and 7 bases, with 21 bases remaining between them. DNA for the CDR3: TGTGCCAGCAGACAAATGGGCAGGGGCGCGTTTGGCTACACCTTC. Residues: CASRQMGRGAFGYTF.

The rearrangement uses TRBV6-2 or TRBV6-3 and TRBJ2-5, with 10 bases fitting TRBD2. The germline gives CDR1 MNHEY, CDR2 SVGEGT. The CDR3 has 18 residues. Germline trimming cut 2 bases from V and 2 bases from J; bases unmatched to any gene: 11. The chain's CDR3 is CASSYLGLAGALQETQYF. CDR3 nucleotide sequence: TGTGCCAGCAGTTACCTTGGGCTAGCGGGGGCGCTTCAAGAGACCCAGTACTTC.

CDR3 loop: CASSLSGARGNIQYF. CDR3 DNA sequence: TGTGCCAGCAGCTTATCAGGGGCCCGAGGAAACATTCAGTACTTC. This chain uses TRBV11-1 with TRBJ2-4; possibly TRBD1 for D (6 bases). The CDR3 runs 15 residues. Germline CDR1 is SGHAT and CDR2 is FQDESV (reference sequence). Trimming removed 2 bases at V and 6 bases at J, with 14 bases between.

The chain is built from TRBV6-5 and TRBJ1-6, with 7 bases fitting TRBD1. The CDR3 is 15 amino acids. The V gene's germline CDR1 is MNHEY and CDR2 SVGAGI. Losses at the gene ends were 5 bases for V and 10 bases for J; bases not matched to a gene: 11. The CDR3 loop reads CASSTGQVRASPLHF. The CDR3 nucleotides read TGTGCCAGCAGTACCGGACAGGTCCGAGCGTCACCCCTCCACTTT.